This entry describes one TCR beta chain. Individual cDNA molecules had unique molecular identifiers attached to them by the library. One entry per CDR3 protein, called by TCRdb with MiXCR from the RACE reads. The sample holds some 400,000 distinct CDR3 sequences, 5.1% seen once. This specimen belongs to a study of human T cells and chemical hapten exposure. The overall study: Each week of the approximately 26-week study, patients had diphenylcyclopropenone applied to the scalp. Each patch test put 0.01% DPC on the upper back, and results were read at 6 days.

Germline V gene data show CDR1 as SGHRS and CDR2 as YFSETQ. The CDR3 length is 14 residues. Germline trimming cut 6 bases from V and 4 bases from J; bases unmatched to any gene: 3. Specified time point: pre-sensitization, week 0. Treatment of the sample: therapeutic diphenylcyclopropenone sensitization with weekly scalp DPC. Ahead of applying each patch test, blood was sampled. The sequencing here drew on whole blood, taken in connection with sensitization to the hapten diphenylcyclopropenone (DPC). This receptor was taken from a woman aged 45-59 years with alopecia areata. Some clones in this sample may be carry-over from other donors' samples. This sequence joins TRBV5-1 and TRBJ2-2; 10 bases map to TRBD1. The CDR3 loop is CASNRDRGTGELFF. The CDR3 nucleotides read TGCGCCAGCAACCGGGACAGGGGCACCGGGGAGCTGTTTTTT.